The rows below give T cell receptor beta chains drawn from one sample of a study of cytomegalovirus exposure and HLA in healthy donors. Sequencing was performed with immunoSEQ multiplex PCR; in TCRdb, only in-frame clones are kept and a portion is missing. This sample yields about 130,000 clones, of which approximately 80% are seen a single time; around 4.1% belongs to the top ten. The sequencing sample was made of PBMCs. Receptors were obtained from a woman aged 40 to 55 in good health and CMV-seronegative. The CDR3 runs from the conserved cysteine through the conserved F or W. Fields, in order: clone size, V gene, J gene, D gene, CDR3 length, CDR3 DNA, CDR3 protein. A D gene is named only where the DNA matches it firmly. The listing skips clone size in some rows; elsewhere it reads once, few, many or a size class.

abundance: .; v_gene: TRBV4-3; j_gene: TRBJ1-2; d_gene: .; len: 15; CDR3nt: TGCGCCAGCAGCCAAGATAGATCCGGAGGGACGGGCTACACCTTC; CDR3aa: CASSQDRSGGTGYTF
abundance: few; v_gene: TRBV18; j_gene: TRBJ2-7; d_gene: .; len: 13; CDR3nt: TGTGCCAGCTCACCCGGGACAACCTACGAGCAGTACTTC; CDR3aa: CASSPGTTYEQYF
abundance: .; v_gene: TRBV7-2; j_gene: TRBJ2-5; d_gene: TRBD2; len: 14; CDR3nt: TGTGCCAGCAGCGGCCGGGGGGGTTTGAAGACCCAGTACTTC; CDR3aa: CASSGRGGLKTQYF
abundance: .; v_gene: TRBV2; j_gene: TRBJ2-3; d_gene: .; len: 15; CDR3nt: TGTGCCAGCAGTGAAGTAGTAGCGGACACAGATACGCAGTATTTT; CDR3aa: CASSEVVADTDTQYF
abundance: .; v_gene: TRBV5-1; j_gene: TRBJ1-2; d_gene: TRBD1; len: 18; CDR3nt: TGCGCCAGCAGCCGGTCGGGACAGGGACCTGGTGGTACGGAGGGCTACACCTTC; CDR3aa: CASSRSGQGPGGTEGYTF
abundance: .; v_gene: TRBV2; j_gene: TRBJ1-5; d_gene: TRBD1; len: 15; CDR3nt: TGTGCCAGCCAGGGAGACAGGGGGAGCAATCAGCCCCAGCATTTT; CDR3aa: CASQGDRGSNQPQHF
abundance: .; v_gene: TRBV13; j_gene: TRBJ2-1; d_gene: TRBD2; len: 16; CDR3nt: TGTGCCAGCAGCTTAGGGGGACTAGCCTCCTACAATGAGCAGTTCTTC; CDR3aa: CASSLGGLASYNEQFF
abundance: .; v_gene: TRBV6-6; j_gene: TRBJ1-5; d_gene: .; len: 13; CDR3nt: TGTGCCAGCAGTTATGGACAAAATCAGCCCCAGCATTTT; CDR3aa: CASSYGQNQPQHF
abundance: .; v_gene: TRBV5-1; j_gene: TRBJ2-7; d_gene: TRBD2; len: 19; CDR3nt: TGCGCCAGCAGCTTGTATTCGGACCGATTAGCGGGAGGGTCCTACGAGCAGTACTTC; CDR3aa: CASSLYSDRLAGGSYEQYF
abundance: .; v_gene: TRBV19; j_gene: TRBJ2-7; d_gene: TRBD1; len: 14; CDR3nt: TGTGCCAGTAGTATTTGGGACAGAATGGATGAGCAGTACTTC; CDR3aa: CASSIWDRMDEQYF
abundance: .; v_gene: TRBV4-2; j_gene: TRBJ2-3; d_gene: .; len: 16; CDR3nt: TGTGCCAGCAGCCCGGGGGACTTGTTACGCACAGATACGCAGTATTTT; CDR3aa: CASSPGDLLRTDTQYF
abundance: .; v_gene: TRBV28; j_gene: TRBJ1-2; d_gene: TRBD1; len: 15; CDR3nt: TGTGCCAGCAGTGCGACCGACAGGGGTCGGTATGGCTACACCTTC; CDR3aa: CASSATDRGRYGYTF
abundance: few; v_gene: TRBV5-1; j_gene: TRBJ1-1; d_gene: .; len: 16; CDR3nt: TGCGCCAGCAGCTTGGCCTGGGGGGTTGAGTACACTGAAGCTTTCTTT; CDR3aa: CASSLAWGVEYTEAFF
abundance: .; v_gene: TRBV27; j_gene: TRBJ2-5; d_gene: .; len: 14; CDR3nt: TGTGCCAGCAGTCCCCAGGACAGACAAGAGACCCAGTACTTC; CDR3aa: CASSPQDRQETQYF
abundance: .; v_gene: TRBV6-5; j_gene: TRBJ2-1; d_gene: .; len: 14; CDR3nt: TGTGCCAGCAGTTACGTGACTAGTTTCGATGAGCAGTTCTTC; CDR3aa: CASSYVTSFDEQFF
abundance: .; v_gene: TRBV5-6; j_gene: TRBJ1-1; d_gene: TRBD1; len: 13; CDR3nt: TGTGCCAGCAGCTCGGACAGGTCACGTGAAGCTTTCTTT; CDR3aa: CASSSDRSREAFF
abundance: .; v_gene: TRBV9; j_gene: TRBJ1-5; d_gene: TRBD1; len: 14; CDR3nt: TGTGCCAGCAGCCCGACAGGGAACAATCAGCCCCAGCATTTT; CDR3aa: CASSPTGNNQPQHF
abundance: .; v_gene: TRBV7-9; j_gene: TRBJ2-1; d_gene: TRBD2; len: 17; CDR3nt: TGTGCCAGCAGCTTAGACCTAGCGGGAGGGCGCTACAATGAGCAGTTCTTC; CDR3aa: CASSLDLAGGRYNEQFF
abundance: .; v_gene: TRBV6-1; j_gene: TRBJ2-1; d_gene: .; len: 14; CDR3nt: TGTGCCAGCAGTGAACTACGTGGGGGCGATGAGCAGTTCTTC; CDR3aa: CASSELRGGDEQFF
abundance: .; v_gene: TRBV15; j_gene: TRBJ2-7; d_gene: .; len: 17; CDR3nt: TGTGCCACCAGCCTGGTTTCGACGACAGTTACTTCGTACGAGCAGTACTTC; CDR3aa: CATSLVSTTVTSYEQYF
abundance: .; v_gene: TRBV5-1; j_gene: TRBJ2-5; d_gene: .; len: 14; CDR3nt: TGCGCCAGCGGAACGGGGCAGGAGGGGGAGACCCAGTACTTC; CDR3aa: CASGTGQEGETQYF
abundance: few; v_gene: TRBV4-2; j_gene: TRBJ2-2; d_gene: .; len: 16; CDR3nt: TGTGCCAGCAGCCAAGAAGAGGGTGGAAACACCGGGGAGCTGTTTTTT; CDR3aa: CASSQEEGGNTGELFF
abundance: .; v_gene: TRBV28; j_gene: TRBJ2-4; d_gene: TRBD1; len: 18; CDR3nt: TGTGCCAGCAGTTTATCCCCCGGGACAGGGGTCCCCAAAAACATTCAGTACTTC; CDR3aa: CASSLSPGTGVPKNIQYF
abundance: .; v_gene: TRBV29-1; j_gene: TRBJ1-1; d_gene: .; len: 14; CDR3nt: TGCAGCGTTGACATTCCGACACTGAACACTGAAGCTTTCTTT; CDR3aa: CSVDIPTLNTEAFF
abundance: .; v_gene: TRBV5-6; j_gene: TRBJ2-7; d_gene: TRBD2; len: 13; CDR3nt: TGTGCCAGCAGCCGACCGGACGGGAGGGAGCAGTACTTC; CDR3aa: CASSRPDGREQYF
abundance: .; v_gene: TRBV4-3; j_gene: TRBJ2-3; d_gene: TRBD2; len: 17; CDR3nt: TGCGCCAGCAGCCCCCATCCTAGCGGGACTAGCACAGATACGCAGTATTTT; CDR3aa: CASSPHPSGTSTDTQYF
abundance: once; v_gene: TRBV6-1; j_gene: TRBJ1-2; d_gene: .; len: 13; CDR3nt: TGTGCCAGCAGTGAACCGGGTCCCTATGGCTACACCTTC; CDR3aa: CASSEPGPYGYTF
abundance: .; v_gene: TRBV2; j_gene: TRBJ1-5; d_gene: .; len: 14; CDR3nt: TGTGCCAGCAGTTTCGAGCGGGGGTATCAGCCCCAGCATTTT; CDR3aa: CASSFERGYQPQHF
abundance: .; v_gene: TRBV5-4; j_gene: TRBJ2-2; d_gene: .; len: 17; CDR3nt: TGTGCCAGCAGCTCTAAATTCGCGGGGCTAGGGAGCGGGGAGCTGTTTTTT; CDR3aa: CASSSKFAGLGSGELFF
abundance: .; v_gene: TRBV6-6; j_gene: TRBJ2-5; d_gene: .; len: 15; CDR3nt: TGTGCCAGCAGTTGGCACCCGGGGAACAGAGAGACCCAGTACTTC; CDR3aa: CASSWHPGNRETQYF
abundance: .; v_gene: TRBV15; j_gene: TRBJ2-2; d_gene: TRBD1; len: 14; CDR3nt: TGTGCCACCAGCAAGGGACAGGGGACCGGGGAGCTGTTTTTT; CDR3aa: CATSKGQGTGELFF
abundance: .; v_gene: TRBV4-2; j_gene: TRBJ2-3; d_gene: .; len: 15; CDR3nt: TGTGCCAGCAGCCAAGGCAGGGGTAGCACAGATACGCAGTATTTT; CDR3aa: CASSQGRGSTDTQYF
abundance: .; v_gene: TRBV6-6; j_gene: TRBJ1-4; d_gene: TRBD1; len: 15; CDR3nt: TGTGCCAGCAGTAATACAGGGGGCGGTGGTGAAAAACTGTTTTTT; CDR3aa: CASSNTGGGGEKLFF
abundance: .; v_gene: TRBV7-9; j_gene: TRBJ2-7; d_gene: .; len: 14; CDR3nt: TGTGCCAGCAGCTTATTGGCATCATCCTACGAGCAGTACTTC; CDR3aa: CASSLLASSYEQYF
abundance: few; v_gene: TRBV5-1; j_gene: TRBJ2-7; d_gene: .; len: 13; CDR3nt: TGCGCCAGCAGCCTCGACAGACGCTACGAGCAGTACTTC; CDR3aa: CASSLDRRYEQYF
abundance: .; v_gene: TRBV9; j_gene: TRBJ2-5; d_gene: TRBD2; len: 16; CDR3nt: TGTGCCAGCAGCGCCCAGACTAGCGGGGGGACGGAGACCCAGTACTTC; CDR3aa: CASSAQTSGGTETQYF
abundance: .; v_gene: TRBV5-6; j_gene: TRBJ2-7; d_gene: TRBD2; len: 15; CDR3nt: TGTGCCAGCACTCCGTCGGGACTAGCGCCCAACGAGCAGTACTTC; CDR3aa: CASTPSGLAPNEQYF
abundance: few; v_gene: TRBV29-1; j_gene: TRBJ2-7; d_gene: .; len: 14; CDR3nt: TGCAGCGCCGGGGAGGGGGGAATAGGGAGCGAGCAGTACTTC; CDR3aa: CSAGEGGIGSEQYF
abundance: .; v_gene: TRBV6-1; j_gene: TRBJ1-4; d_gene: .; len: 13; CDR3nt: TGTGCCACCCTGAGGGTATTTAATGAAAAACTGTTTTTT; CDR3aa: CATLRVFNEKLFF
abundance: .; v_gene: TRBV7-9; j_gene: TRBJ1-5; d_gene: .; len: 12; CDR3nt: TGTGCCAGCAGCTTACTCGGTCAGCCCCAGCATTTT; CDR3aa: CASSLLGQPQHF
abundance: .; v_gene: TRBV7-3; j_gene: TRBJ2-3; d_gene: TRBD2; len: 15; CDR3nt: TGTGCCAGCAGCACCACCCCCGGACTAGCGGGCACGCAGTATTTT; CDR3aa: CASSTTPGLAGTQYF
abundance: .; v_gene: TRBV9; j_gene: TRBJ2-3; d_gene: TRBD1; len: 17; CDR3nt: TGTGCCAGCAGCGCCCGTCTGGGACAGGAAGGATCAGATACGCAGTATTTT; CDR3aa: CASSARLGQEGSDTQYF
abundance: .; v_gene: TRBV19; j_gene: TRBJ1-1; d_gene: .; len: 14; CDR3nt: TGTGCCAGTAGTATAGACGGGGGGGCCACTGAAGCTTTCTTT; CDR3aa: CASSIDGGATEAFF
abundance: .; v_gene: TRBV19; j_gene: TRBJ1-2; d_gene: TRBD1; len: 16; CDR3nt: TGTGCCAGTAGTACACTTTTACGACAGGGGAGCTATGGCTACACCTTC; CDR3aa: CASSTLLRQGSYGYTF
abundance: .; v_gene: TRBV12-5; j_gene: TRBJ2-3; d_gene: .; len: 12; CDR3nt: TGTGCTAGTGGCAGGGATTCAGATACGCAGTATTTT; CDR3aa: CASGRDSDTQYF
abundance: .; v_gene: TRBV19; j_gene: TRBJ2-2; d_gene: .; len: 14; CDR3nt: TGTGCCAGTAGGACTGCCGGGAACACCGGGGAGCTGTTTTTT; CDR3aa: CASRTAGNTGELFF
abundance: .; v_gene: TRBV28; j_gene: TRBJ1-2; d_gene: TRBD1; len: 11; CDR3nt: TGTGCCAGCTTTTACAGGGGCGGCTACACCTTC; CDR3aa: CASFYRGGYTF
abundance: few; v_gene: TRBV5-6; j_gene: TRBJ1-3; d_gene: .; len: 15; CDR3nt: TGTGCCAGCAGCTTGAGGGGAACAGGGAGAAACACCATATATTTT; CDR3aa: CASSLRGTGRNTIYF
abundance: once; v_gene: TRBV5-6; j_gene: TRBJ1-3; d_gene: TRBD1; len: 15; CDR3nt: TGTGCCAGCAGACAGGGGGCTTCCTCTGGAAACACCATATATTTT; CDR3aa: CASRQGASSGNTIYF
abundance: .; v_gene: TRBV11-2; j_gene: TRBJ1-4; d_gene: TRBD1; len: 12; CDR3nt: TGTGCCAGCGTAGGGGGCGGCGAAAAACTGTTTTTT; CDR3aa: CASVGGGEKLFF
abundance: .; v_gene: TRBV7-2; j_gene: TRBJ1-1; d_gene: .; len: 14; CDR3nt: TGTGCCAGCAGCTTAGCCGGGGATTTAAACGAAGCTTTCTTT; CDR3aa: CASSLAGDLNEAFF
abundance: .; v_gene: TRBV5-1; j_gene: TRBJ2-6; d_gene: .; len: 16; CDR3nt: TGCGCCAGCAGCCCGGACCGGTCGGGGGGGGCCAACGTCCTGACTTTC; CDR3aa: CASSPDRSGGANVLTF
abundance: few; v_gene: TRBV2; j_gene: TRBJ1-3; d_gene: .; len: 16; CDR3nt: TGTGCCAGCAGTGAAGCAACAGGAGTCTCTGGAAACACCATATATTTT; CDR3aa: CASSEATGVSGNTIYF